The 4 T cell receptor beta chains given below trace back to one sample, sequenced in a study of beta chain features in type 1 diabetes. Since all of the isolated RNA was reverse transcribed, expressed TCRB transcripts were what got sequenced. The assay was immunoSEQ multiplex PCR, and TCRdb's table has in-frame clones only and misses some. The table records 900,000 or so clones, 17% of them present only once. The material sequenced was naive CD4+ T cells from blood. These receptors all stem from a woman in her late teens or twenties in good health.

The CDR3 nucleotides are TGTGCCAGCAGCCGACGGGACAGACGAGCTAACTATGGCTACACCTTC. Its protein is CASSRRDRRANYGYTF. The genes are TRBV6-6 and TRBJ1-2, with 7 bases fitting TRBD1. Per the germline V gene, CDR1 is MNHNY and CDR2 is SVGAGI (reference sequence). V shed 6 bases and J 0 bases; nucleotides not matched to a gene: 10. The CDR3 runs to 16 residues.

Here the CDR3 reads CASSLSGKDEQYF. CDR3 DNA: TGTGCCAGCAGCTTATCCGGGAAAGACGAGCAGTACTTC. The chain recombines TRBV7-9 with TRBJ2-7, with D possibly being TRBD2 (5 bases). CDR1 and CDR2 from the germline V gene are SEHNR and FQNEAQ (reference sequence). Trimming took off 2 bases at V and 5 bases at J, with 10 bases between the two ends. CDR3 size: 13 residues.

The genes are TRBV2 and TRBJ1-1; TRBD1 matches 8 bases. Trimming removed 6 bases from V and 4 bases from J; junction bases left unmatched: 4. The CDR3 contains 13 residues. CDR1 is SNHLY and CDR2 is FYNNEI in the germline V gene. CDR3: CASRADRATEAFF. The CDR3 DNA is TGTGCCAGCAGGGCGGACAGGGCCACTGAAGCTTTCTTT.

The rearrangement links TRBV6-6 to TRBJ2-2; 10 nucleotides align to TRBD1. Germline values: CDR1 MNHNY, CDR2 SVGAGI (reference sequence). This CDR3 contains 15 residues. V lost 4 bases, J lost 5 bases, and 4 bases stayed unmatched. The CDR3 protein is CASSSPGQGTGELFF. The CDR3 DNA follows: TGTGCCAGCAGTTCTCCGGGACAGGGGACCGGGGAGCTGTTTTTT.